These 7 T cell receptor beta chains share one sample of origin, sequenced in a study of T-cell memory formation after mild COVID-19. TCRdb reprocessed the 5' RACE reads with MiXCR, giving one entry per CDR3 protein. The sample holds 150,000 to 200,000 distinct CDR3 sequences; approximately 12% are singletons and the top ten take 3.3%. The sample comprised PBMCs or a T cell subset sorted from them (not recorded which). These receptors all come from a young man who had mild COVID-19 (a few samples of this study predate the infection). Cell type and time point are not known.

This clonotype occurred many times. The rearrangement joins TRBV4-2 to TRBJ1-6, with 8 bases aligning to TRBD1. J gave up 6 bases and V 6 bases, and 13 bases lay outside the gene matches. Germline V gene lookup returns CDR1 LGHNA and CDR2 YNFKEQ. The CDR3 totals 17 residues. CDR3 in DNA: TGTGCCAGCAGACAGCGCCTCAAAGGACAGGGTAATTCACCCCTCCACTTT. Translating gives CASRQRLKGQGNSPLHF.

This clonotype was seen only a few times. This chain links TRBV12-3 or TRBV12-4 with TRBJ2-3, with D possibly being TRBD2 (5 bases). The CDR3 is made up of 13 amino acids. The V and J ends lost 8 bases and 5 bases respectively, with 14 bases between them. DNA for the CDR3: TGTGCCAGCCAGTCCCTAGCCGGAGATACGCAGTATTTT. It specifies CASQSLAGDTQYF.

The rearrangement uses TRBV25-1 and TRBJ2-1, with D maybe TRBD2 (5 bases). This CDR3 has 16 amino acids. CDR1 and CDR2 (germline): MGHDK, SYGVNS. The V and J ends lost 5 bases and 4 bases respectively, with 18 bases between them. The CDR3 reads CASSRVRQPGYNEQFF. CDR3 DNA: TGTGCCAGCAGTCGGGTACGGCAGCCGGGGTACAATGAGCAGTTCTTC.

This clonotype was found many times. The V call is TRBV7-8, the J call TRBJ2-5; D is perhaps TRBD1 or TRBD2 (6 bases each). V lost 5 bases, J lost 2 bases, and 18 bases lay in between. Germline V gives CDR1 SGHVS, CDR2 FQNEAQ. The CDR3 has 16 residues. CDR3: CASSRGWGAGQETQYF. DNA of the CDR3: TGTGCCAGCAGCCGCGGATGGGGGGCGGGACAAGAGACCCAGTACTTC.

Notes on this clonotype: An end of the junction differs from the germline gene, which may be a read error. The CDR3 sequence: CASRNRFQTQHF. Written as DNA, the CDR3 is TGTGCCAGCAGAAACAGGTTTCAGACCCAGCATTTT. The chain joins TRBV6-2 or TRBV6-3 to TRBJ1-5; perhaps TRBD1 as D (5 bases). The germline gives CDR1 MNHEY, CDR2 SVGEGT. The CDR3 has 12 residues.

The sample holds a few counts of this clonotype. V usage is TRBV29-1 and J usage is TRBJ2-3; D not certain. The V and J ends lost 3 bases and 5 bases respectively, with 12 bases between them. The CDR3 is made up of 13 amino acids. CDR1 is SQVTM and CDR2 is ANQGSEA in the germline V gene. In DNA form, the CDR3 reads TGCAGCGTTGATTACGGGTTGGGAGATACGCAGTATTTT. Protein product: CSVDYGLGDTQYF.

The sample holds a few counts of this clonotype. The chain combines TRBV7-2 with TRBJ2-3; D may be TRBD2 (5 bases). The CDR3 has 16 amino acids. Trimming took off 1 base at V and 5 bases at J, with 16 bases between the two ends. Germline V lookup: CDR1 SGHTA, CDR2 FQGNSA. DNA for the CDR3: TGTGCCAGCAGCTTAGAAGCCCTCCCCGGGGTAGATACGCAGTATTTT. Its translation: CASSLEALPGVDTQYF.